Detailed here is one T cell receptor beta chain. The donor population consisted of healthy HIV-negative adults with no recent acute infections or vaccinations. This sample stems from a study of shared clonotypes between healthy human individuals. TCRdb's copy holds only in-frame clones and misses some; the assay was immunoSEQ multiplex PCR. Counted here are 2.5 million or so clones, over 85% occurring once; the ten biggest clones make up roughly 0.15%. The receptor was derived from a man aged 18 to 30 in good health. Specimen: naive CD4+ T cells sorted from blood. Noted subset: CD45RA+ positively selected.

The CDR3 reads CASSHATPGTEAFF. For the CDR3, the DNA is TGTGCCAGCAGCCACGCAACTCCGGGCACTGAAGCTTTCTTT. The chain uses TRBV14 and TRBJ1-1, with unresolved D. This CDR3 has 14 amino acids. Germline CDR1 is SGHDN and CDR2 is FVKESK. V was trimmed by 3 bases and J by 4 bases, leaving 12 bases between them.